This T cell receptor (beta chain) comes out of a study of T-cell reconstitution after alpha-beta-depleted transplantation in children. This CDR3 is 12 amino acids long. CDR1 DFQATT and CDR2 SNEGSKA come from the germline V gene (reference sequence). Trimming stripped 6 bases from V and 5 bases from J, with 13 bases between. A TCRbeta library incorporating unique molecular identifiers was prepared. TCRdb reprocessed the PCR reads via MiXCR and lists one record per CDR3 protein. The table lists over 200,000 distinct CDR3 sequences, roughly 10% of them singletons. A remark on this clonotype: Its specificity is not known.

Study findings and constraints: Surviving recipient cells, namely T cells and thymic progenitors, were the source of high day-60 TCRbeta diversity in some patients. Newly produced T cells mostly accounted for T-cell counts and diversity one year post-transplant. Several hundred graft clones that had expanded were reportedly the source of alpha-beta T cells about two months after transplant.

The sequencing here drew on PBMCs, taken before TCRalphabeta/CD19-depleted stem cell transplant. This clonotype was obtained from a child under two years old with acute myeloid leukemia, due to receive a stem cell transplant. V is TRBV20-1 and J is TRBJ1-2; D is unresolved. The CDR3 DNA follows: TGCAGTGCCGCGACACCACCGTATGGCTACACCTTC. This sequence encodes CSAATPPYGYTF.